This TCR beta chain was captured in a study of T cells expressing NK-cell markers. The CDR3 consists of 18 residues. Researchers built TCR beta cDNA using 5'RACE template switching with UMIs. TCRdb reprocessed the 5' RACE reads and stores each CDR3 protein as one record, lacking DNA. Recorded for this sample: about half a million distinct CDR3 sequences. Source material: blood T cells: a sorted CD56 or NKG2C T cell subset, CD4+ or CD8+ T cells, or bulk PBMC T cells (not recorded which). The receptor's source is a woman in her forties or fifties in good health. The genes are TRBV12-3 or TRBV12-4 and TRBJ2-2; TCRdb gives TRBD2 as the D gene, but with no DNA this cannot be confirmed. The CDR3 region is CASSLVPTGTSRAGELFF.